Listed below are T cell receptor beta chains from one sample, sequenced in a study of cytomegalovirus exposure and HLA in healthy donors. Sequencing used immunoSEQ multiplex PCR; TCRdb keeps in-frame clones, though not all of them. This table holds around 120,000 clones, 65% to 85% found once. The sample consisted of PBMCs. These receptor sequences come from a man aged 50 to 59 in good health and CMV-seronegative. Both conserved end residues are part of each CDR3. D genes are given only for firm matches. A row's size may be missing; if present it is once, few, many or a size class.

j_call v_call d_call clone_size cdr3_aa cdr3_nt
TRBJ1-4 TRBV5-4 TRBD1 . CASSSQGGNNEKLFF TGTGCCAGCAGCTCCCAGGGGGGTAACAATGAAAAACTGTTTTTT
TRBJ2-3 TRBV30 . . CAGGRGGVSSGDTQYF TGTGCGGGGGGGAGGGGGGGGGTATCTTCCGGAGATACGCAGTATTTT
TRBJ1-2 TRBV9 TRBD1 . CASSAGTAYGYTF TGTGCCAGCAGCGCTGGGACAGCCTATGGCTACACCTTC
TRBJ2-2 TRBV5-4 TRBD2 few CASSWGAGGNTGELFF TGTGCCAGCAGCTGGGGAGCGGGGGGGAACACCGGGGAGCTGTTTTTT
TRBJ2-2 TRBV2 . . CASSATHTGSGELFF TGTGCCAGCAGCGCCACCCACACGGGTAGCGGGGAGCTGTTTTTT
TRBJ2-7 TRBV28 . . CSSRRDSGSPYEQYF TGTTCCAGCCGTCGGGATAGCGGTTCCCCATACGAGCAGTACTTC
TRBJ1-5 TRBV2 . . CASSVSGLSNQPQHF TGTGCCAGCAGTGTCTCTGGGCTTAGCAATCAGCCCCAGCATTTT
TRBJ2-7 TRBV5-1 . . CASSLRGEDYEQYF TGCGCCAGCAGCTTAAGAGGTGAGGACTACGAGCAGTACTTC
TRBJ1-5 TRBV7-2 . . CASSHSGGSQPQHF TGTGCCAGCAGCCATTCGGGGGGCAGTCAGCCCCAGCATTTT
TRBJ2-3 TRBV10-3 . . CAISESKLPGGTQYF TGTGCCATCAGTGAGTCGAAACTGCCGGGTGGTACGCAGTATTTT
TRBJ1-3 TRBV27 . . CASSPLGVRGNTIYF TGTGCCAGCAGTCCCTTAGGGGTGAGAGGAAACACCATATATTTT
TRBJ2-3 TRBV13 . . CASSSTDTQYF TGTGCCAGCAGCTCGACAGATACGCAGTATTTT
TRBJ2-1 TRBV2 TRBD2 . CASRGLTLSLNEQFF TGTGCCAGCAGGGGACTAACCCTAAGCCTTAATGAGCAGTTCTTC
TRBJ2-1 TRBV7-9 . once CSSSFSGGEQFF TGTTCCAGCAGCTTTTCAGGGGGGGAGCAGTTCTTC
TRBJ1-1 TRBV7-9 . . CASSHSNRETEAFF TGTGCCAGCAGCCACAGTAATCGAGAAACTGAAGCTTTCTTT
TRBJ2-1 TRBV6-4 TRBD2 . CASSDYGTSGSWNEQFF TGTGCCAGCAGTGACTACGGGACTAGCGGGAGTTGGAATGAGCAGTTCTTC
TRBJ2-3 TRBV5-1 TRBD1 . CASSLETGAGDTQYF TGCGCCAGCAGCTTGGAAACAGGGGCTGGAGATACGCAGTATTTT